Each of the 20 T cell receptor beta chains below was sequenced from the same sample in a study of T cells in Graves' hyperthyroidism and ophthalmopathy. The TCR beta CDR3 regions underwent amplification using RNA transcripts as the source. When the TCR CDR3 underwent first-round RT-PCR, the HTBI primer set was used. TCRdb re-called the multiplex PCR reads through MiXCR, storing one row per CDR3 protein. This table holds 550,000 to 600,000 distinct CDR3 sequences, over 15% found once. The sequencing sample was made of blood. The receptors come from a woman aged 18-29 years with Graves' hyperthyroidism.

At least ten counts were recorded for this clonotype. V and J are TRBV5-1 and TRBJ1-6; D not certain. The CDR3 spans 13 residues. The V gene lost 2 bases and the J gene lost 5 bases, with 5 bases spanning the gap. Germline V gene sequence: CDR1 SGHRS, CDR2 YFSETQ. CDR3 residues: CASSLLDNSPLHF. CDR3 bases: TGCGCCAGCAGCTTACTGGATAATTCACCCCTCCACTTT.

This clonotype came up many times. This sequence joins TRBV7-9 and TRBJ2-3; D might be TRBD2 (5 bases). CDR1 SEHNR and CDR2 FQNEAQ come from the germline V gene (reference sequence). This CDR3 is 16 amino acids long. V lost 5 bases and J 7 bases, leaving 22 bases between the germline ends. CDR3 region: CASSPQIPGRSNTQYF. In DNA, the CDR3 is TGTGCCAGCAGCCCCCAAATTCCGGGGAGAAGCAATACGCAGTATTTT.

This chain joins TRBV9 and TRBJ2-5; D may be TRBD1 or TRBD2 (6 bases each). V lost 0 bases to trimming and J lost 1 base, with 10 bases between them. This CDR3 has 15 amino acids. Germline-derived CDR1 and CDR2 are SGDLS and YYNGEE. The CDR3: CASSVDGGLQETQYF. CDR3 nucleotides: TGTGCCAGCAGCGTAGACGGGGGCCTCCAAGAGACCCAGTACTTC.

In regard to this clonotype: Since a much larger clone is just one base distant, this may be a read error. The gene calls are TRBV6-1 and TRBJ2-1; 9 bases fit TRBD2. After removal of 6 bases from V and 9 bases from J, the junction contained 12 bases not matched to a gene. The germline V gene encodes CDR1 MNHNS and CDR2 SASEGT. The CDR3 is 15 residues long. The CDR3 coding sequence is TGTGCCAGCAGGGCTCCTAGCGGGAATCTCAGTGAGCAGTTCTTC. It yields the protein CASRAPSGNLSEQFF.

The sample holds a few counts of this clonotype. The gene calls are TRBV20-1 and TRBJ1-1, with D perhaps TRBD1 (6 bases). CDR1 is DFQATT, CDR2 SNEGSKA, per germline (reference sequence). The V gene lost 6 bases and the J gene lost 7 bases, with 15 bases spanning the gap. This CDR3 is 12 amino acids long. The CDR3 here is CSAPRGPGEAFF. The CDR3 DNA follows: TGCAGTGCACCCCGGGGGCCCGGTGAAGCTTTCTTT.

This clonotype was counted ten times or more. The CDR3 DNA follows: TGTGCCAGCAGTTACCCATTCTCTGATGAGCAGTTCTTC. This sequence encodes CASSYPFSDEQFF. The chain is built from TRBV6-2 or TRBV6-3 and TRBJ2-1, with D uncertain. Deletions cut 2 bases from V and 8 bases from J, with 10 bases between. The V gene's germline CDR1 is MNHEY and CDR2 SVGEGT. The CDR3 has 13 residues.

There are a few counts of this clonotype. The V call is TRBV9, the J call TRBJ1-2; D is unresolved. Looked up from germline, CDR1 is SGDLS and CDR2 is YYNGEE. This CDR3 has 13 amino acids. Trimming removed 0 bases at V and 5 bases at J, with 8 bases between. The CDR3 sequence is CASSVALGYGYTF. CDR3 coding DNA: TGTGCCAGCAGCGTAGCTTTAGGTTATGGCTACACCTTC.

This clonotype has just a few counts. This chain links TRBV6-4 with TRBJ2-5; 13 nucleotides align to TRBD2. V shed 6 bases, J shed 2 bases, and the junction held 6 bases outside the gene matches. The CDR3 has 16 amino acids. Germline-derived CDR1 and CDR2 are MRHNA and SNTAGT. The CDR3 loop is CASSATSGGAQETQYF. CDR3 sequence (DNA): TGTGCCAGCAGCGCTACTAGCGGGGGGGCTCAAGAGACCCAGTACTTC.

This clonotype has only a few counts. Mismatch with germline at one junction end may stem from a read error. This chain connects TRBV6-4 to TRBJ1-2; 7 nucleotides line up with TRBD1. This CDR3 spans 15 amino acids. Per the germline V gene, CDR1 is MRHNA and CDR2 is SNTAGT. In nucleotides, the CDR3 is TGTGCCAGCAGTTACTCCGGACAGGTTAACTATGGCTACACCTTC. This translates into CASSYSGQVNYGYTF.

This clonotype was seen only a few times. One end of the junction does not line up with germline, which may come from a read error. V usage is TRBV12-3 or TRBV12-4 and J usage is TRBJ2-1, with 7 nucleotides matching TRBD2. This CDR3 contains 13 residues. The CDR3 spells CANSWLAVNEQFF. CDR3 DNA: TGTGCCAACAGTTGGCTAGCGGTCAATGAGCAGTTCTTC.

The CDR3: CSARVDTNQPQHF. CDR3 nucleotides: TGCAGTGCTAGAGTGGACACGAATCAGCCCCAGCATTTT. This chain links TRBV20-1 with TRBJ1-5, with a weak D call TRBD1 (5 bases). The V and J ends lost 1 base and 4 bases respectively, with 8 bases between them. The CDR3 consists of 13 residues. Germline V gene sequence: CDR1 DFQATT, CDR2 SNEGSKA (reference sequence).

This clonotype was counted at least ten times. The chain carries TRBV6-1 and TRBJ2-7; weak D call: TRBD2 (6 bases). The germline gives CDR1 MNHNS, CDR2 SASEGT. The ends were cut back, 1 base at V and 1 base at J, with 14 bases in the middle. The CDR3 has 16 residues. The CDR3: CASSEEGGTGSYEQYF. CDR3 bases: TGTGCCAGCAGTGAAGAAGGCGGGACTGGGTCCTACGAGCAGTACTTC.

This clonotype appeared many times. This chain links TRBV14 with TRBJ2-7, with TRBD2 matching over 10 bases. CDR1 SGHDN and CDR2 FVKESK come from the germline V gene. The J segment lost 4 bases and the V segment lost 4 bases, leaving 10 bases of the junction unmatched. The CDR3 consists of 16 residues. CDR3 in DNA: TGTGCCAGCAGCCCCTTAAAAGCGGGAGGGCCTTACGAGCAGTACTTC. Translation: CASSPLKAGGPYEQYF.

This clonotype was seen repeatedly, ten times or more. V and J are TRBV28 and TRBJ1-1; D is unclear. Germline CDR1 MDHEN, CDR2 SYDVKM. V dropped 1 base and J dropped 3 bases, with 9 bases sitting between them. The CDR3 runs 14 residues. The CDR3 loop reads CASSLSHPDTEAFF. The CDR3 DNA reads TGTGCCAGCAGTTTATCACACCCGGACACTGAAGCTTTCTTT.

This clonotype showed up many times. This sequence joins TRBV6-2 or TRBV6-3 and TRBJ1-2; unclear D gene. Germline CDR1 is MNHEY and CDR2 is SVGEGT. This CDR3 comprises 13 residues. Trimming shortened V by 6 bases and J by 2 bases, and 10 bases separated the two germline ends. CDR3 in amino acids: CASRARFNYGYTF. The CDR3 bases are TGTGCCAGCAGAGCAAGGTTCAACTATGGCTACACCTTC.

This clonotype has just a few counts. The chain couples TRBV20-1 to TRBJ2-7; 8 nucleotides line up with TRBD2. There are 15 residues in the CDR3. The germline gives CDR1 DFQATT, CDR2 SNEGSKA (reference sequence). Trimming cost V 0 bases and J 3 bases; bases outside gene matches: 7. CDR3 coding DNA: TGCAGTGCTAGAGATAGCGGGAAGACGGGCTACGAGCAGTACTTC. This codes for CSARDSGKTGYEQYF.

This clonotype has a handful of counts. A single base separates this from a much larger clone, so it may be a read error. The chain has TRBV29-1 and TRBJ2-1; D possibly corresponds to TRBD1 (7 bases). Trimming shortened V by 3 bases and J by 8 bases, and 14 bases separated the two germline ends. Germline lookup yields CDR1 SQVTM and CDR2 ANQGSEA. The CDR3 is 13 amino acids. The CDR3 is CSVEGTAGDEQFF. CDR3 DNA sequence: TGCAGCGTTGAGGGGACAGCGGGCGATGAGCAGTTCTTC.

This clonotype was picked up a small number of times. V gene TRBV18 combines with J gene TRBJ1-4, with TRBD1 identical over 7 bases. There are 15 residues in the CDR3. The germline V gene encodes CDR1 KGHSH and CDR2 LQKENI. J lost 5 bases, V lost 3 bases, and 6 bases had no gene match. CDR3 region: CASSPIQGSNEKLFF. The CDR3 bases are TGTGCCAGCTCACCGATACAGGGGTCGAATGAAAAACTGTTTTTT.

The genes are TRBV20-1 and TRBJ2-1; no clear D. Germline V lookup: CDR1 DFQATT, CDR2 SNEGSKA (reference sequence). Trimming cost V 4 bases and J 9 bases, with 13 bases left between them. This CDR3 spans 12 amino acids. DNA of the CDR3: TGCAGTGCTACTAGTCCTGGGGTTGAGCAGTTCTTC. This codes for CSATSPGVEQFF.

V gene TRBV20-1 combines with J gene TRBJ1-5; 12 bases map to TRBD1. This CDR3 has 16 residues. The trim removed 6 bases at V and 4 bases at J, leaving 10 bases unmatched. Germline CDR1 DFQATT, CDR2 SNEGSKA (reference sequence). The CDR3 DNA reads TGCAGTGCAACCCCCGGGACAGGGGGCGGGAATCAGCCCCAGCATTTT. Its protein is CSATPGTGGGNQPQHF.